This TCR beta chain was sequenced during a study of patients and donors after allogeneic stem cell transplantation. One entry per CDR3 protein, called by TCRdb with MiXCR from the RT-PCR reads. The repertoire holds about 150,000 distinct CDR3 sequences, with about two fifths as singletons. Points on this clonotype: One end of the junction does not line up with germline, which may come from a read error.

The CDR3 runs to 17 residues. The germline CDR1 and CDR2 sequences are SGHDT and YYEEEE. The chain uses TRBV5-6 and TRBJ2-2; 11 bases line up with TRBD1. The sequencing input was blood, either unsorted or a sorted T cell fraction (not recorded which). This receptor was obtained from a human donor who was either an allogeneic HSCT recipient or a stem cell or donor lymphocyte infusion donor (not recorded which). It is not recorded whose cells these are; they may come from a transplant donor. CDR3 nucleotides: TGTGCCAGCAGTTTGGACAGGGGGCGGTTGAACACCGGGGAGCTGTTTTTT. It encodes CASSLDRGRLNTGELFF.